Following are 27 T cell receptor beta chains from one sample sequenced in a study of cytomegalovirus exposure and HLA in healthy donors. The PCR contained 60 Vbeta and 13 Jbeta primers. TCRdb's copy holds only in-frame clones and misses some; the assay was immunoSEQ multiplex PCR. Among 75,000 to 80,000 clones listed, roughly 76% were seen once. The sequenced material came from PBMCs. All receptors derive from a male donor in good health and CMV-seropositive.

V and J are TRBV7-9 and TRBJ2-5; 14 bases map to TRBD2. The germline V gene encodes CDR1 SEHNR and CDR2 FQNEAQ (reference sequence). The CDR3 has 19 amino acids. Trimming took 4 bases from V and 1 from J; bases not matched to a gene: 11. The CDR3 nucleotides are TGTGCCAGCAGCTCGATACCGACTAGCGGGAGGGCATTCCAAGAGACCCAGTACTTC. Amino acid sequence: CASSSIPTSGRAFQETQYF.

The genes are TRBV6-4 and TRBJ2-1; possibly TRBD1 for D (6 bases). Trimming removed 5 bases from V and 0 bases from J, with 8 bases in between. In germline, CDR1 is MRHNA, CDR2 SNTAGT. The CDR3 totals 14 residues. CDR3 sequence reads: CASSLGASYNEQFF. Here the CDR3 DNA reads TGTGCCAGCAGTTTGGGGGCCTCCTACAATGAGCAGTTCTTC.

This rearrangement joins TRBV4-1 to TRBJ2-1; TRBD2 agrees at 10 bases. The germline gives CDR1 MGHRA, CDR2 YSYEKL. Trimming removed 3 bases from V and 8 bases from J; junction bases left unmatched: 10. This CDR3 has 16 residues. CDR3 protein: CASSQPGTSAVYEQFF. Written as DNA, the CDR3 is TGCGCCAGCAGCCAGCCCGGGACTAGCGCGGTGTATGAGCAGTTCTTC.

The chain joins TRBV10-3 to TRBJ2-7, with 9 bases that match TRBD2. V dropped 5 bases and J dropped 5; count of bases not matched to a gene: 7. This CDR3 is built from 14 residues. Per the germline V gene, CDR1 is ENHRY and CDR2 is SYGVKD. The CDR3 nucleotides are TGTGCCATCAGTTACTCTAGCGGGATTAACGAGCAGTACTTC. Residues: CAISYSSGINEQYF.

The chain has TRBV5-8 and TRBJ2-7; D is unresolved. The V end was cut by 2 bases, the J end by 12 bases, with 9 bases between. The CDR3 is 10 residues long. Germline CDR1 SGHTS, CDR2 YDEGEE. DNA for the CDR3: TGTGCCAGCAGCTTCCGGGTTCCGTACTTC. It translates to CASSFRVPYF.

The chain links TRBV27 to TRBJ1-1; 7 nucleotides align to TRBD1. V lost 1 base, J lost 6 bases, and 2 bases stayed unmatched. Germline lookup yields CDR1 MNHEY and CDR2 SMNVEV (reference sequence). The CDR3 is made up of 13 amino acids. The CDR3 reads CASSLWDRAEAFF. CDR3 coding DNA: TGTGCCAGCAGTTTATGGGACAGAGCTGAAGCTTTCTTT.

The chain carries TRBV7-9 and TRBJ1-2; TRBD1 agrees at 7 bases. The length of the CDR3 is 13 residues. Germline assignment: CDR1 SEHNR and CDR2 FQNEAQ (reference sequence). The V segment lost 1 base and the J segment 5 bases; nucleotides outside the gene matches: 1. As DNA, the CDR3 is TGTGCCAGCAGCTTAGGGGGACAGTATGGCTACACCTTC. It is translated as CASSLGGQYGYTF. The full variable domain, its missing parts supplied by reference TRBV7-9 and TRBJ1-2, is DTGVSQNPRHKITKRGQNVTFRCDPISEHNRLYWYRQTLGQGPEFLTYFQNEAQLEKSRLLSDRFSAERPKGSFSTLEIQRTEQGDSAMYLCASSLGGQYGYTFGSGTRLTVV.

CDR3 sequence: CASSSGLFDYTDTQYF. As DNA, the CDR3 is TGTGCCAGCAGCTCGGGACTATTCGATTACACAGATACGCAGTATTTT. The genes are TRBV11-2 and TRBJ2-3; TRBD2 matches at 7 bases. This CDR3 comprises 16 residues. Trimming cost V 4 bases and J 2 bases; bases outside gene matches: 9. Per germline, CDR1 SGHAT and CDR2 FQNNGV.

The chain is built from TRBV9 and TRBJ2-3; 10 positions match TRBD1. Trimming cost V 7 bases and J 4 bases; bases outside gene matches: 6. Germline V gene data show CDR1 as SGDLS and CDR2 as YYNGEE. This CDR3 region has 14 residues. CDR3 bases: TGTGCCAGCGCGAGAGGACAGGGGGCAGATACGCAGTATTTT. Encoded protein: CASARGQGADTQYF.

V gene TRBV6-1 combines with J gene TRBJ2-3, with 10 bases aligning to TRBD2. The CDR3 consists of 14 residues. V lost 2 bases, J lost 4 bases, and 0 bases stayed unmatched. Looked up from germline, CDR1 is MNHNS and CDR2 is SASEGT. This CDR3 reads CASSELAGADTQYF. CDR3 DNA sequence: TGTGCCAGCAGTGAACTAGCGGGAGCAGATACGCAGTATTTT.

The CDR3 region has the DNA TGCAGCACGGGAGGTCTAGATCCCTACGAGCAGTACTTC. It specifies CSTGGLDPYEQYF. The chain is built from TRBV29-1 and TRBJ2-7; TRBD2 matches 7 bases. With 8 bases clipped from V and 2 bases from J, the junction kept 9 bases outside the gene matches. There are 13 residues in the CDR3. The germline V gene has CDR1 SQVTM and CDR2 ANQGSEA.

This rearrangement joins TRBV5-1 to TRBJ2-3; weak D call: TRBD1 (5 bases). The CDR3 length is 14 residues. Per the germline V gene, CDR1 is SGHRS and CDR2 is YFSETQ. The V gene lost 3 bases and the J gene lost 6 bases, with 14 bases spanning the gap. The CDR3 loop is CASSSETGADTQYF. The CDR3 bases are TGCGCCAGCAGCTCAGAAACAGGCGCGGATACGCAGTATTTT. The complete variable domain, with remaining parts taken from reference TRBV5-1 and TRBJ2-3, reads KAGVTQTPRYLIKTRGQQVTLSCSPISGHRSVSWYQQTPGQGLQFLFEYFSETQRNKGNFPGRFSGRQFSNSRSEMNVSTLELGDSALYLCASSSETGADTQYFGPGTRLTVL.

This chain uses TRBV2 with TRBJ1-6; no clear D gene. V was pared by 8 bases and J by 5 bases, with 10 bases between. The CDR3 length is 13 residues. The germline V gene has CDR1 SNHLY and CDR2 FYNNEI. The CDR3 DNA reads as TGTGCCAGCGGAAGTACAGATAATTCACCCCTCCACTTT. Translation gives CASGSTDNSPLHF.

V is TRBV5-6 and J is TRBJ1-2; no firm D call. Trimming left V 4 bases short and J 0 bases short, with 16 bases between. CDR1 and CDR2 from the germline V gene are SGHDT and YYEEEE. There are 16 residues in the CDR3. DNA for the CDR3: TGTGCCAGCAGCCATATCTCTTACTATTCTAACTATGGCTACACCTTC. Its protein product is CASSHISYYSNYGYTF.

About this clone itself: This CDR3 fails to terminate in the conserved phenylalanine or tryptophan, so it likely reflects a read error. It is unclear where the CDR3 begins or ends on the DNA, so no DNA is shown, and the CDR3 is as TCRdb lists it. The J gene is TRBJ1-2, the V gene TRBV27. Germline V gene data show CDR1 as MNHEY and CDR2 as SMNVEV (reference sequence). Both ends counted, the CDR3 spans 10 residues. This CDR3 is CASSPSKPGS.

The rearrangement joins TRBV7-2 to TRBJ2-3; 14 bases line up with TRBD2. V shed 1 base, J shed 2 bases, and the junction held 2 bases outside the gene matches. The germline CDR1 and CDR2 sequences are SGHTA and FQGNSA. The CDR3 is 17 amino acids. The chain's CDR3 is CASSLGLAGGPTDTQYF. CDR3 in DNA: TGTGCCAGCAGCTTAGGACTAGCGGGGGGGCCCACAGATACGCAGTATTTT.

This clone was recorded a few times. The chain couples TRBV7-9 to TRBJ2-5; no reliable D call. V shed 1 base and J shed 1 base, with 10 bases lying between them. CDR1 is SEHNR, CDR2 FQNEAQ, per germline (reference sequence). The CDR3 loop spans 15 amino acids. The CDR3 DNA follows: TGTGCCAGCAGCTTAGTTGAAAGCGTCCAAGAGACCCAGTACTTC. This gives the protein CASSLVESVQETQYF.

The DNA of the CDR3 is TGTGCCAGCAGCTTAGGGACAGGGTACCAAGAGACCCAGTACTTC. Translated, it gives CASSLGTGYQETQYF. The chain combines TRBV7-3 with TRBJ2-5; TRBD1 matches at 9 bases. The CDR3 is 15 amino acids. Per the germline V gene, CDR1 is SGHTA and CDR2 is FQGTGA. The V gene end was trimmed by 2 bases and the J gene end by 0 bases; junction bases not matched to a gene: 1.

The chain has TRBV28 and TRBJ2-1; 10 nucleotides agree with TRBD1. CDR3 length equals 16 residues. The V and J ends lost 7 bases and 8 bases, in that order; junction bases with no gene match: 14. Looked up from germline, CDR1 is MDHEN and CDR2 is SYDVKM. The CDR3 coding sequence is TGTGCCAGCAACTTGGGGCCGGGACAGGGGTTTTATGAGCAGTTCTTC. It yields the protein CASNLGPGQGFYEQFF. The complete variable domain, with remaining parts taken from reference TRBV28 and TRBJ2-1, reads DVKVTQSSRYLVKRTGEKVFLECVQDMDHENMFWYRQDPGLGLRLIYFSYDVKMKEKGDIPEGYSVSREKKERFSLILESASTNQTSMYLCASNLGPGQGFYEQFFGPGTRLTVL.

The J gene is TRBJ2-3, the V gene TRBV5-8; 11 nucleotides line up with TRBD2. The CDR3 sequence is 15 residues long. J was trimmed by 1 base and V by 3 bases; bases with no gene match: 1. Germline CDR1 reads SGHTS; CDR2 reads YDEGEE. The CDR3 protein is CASSSGLAGTDTQYF. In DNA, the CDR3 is TGTGCCAGCAGCTCGGGACTAGCGGGCACAGATACGCAGTATTTT.

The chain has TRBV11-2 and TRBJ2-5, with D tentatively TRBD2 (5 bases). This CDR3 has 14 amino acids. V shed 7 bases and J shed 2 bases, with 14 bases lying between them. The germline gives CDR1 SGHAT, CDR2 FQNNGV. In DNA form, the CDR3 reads TGTGCCAGCACGACTTACGGGGAGCAAGAGACCCAGTACTTC. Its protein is CASTTYGEQETQYF.

The CDR3, as DNA: TGTGCCACCAGCAGAGCGACAGGGTTTGACTATGGCTACACCTTC. It codes for CATSRATGFDYGYTF. The chain carries TRBV15 and TRBJ1-2, with 7 bases matching TRBD1. With V trimmed by 1 base and J by 3 bases, 5 bases remained unmatched. CDR1 LNHNV and CDR2 YYDKDF come from the germline V gene (reference sequence). The length of the CDR3 is 15 residues.

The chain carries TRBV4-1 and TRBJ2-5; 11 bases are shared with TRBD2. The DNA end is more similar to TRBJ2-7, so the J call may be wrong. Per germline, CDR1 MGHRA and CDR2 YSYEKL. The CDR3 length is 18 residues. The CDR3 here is CASSQGRLAGSLAYEQYF. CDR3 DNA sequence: TGCGCCAGCAGCCAAGGCCGACTAGCGGGAAGCTTGGCTTACGAGCAGTACTTC.

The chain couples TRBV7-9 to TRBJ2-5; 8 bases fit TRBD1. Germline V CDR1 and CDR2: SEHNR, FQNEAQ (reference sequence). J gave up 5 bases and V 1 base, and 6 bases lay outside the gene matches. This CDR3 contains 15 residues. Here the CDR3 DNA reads TGTGCCAGCAGCTTAGGCGGGACAGGTGGGGAGACCCAGTACTTC. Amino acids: CASSLGGTGGETQYF.

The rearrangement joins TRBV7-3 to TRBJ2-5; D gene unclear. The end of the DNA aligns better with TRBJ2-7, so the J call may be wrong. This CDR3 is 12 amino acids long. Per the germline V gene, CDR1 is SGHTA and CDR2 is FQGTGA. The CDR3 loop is CASSPNDYEQYF. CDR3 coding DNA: TGTGCCAGCAGCCCGAACGACTACGAGCAGTACTTC.

The CDR3 protein is CAIKLTRGSGELFF. As DNA, the CDR3 is TGTGCCATCAAACTCACCAGGGGATCCGGGGAGCTGTTTTTT. The chain joins TRBV6-5 to TRBJ2-2; D might be TRBD1 (6 bases). The length of the CDR3 is 14 residues. Deletions cut 10 bases from V and 6 bases from J, with 18 bases between. Germline assignment: CDR1 MNHEY and CDR2 SVGAGI.

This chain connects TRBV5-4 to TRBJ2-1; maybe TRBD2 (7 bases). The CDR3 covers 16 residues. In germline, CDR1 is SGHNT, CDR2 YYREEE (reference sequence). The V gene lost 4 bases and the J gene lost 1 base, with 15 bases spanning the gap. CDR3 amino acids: CASSPGGGSSYNEQFF. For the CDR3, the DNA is TGTGCCAGCAGCCCCGGGGGCGGGAGTTCCTACAATGAGCAGTTCTTC.